Here is one T cell receptor (beta chain) with its context. Its cognate antigen is unknown. For the diagnoses, clinical symptoms, serum thyroxine and TRAb, thyroid ultrasound and orbital computed tomography were used. The data derive from a study of T cells in Graves' hyperthyroidism and ophthalmopathy. Amplification targeted TCR beta CDR3 regions from RNA transcripts. TCR CDR3 underwent first-round RT-PCR with the HTBI primer set. TCRdb fed the multiplex PCR reads into MiXCR, producing one record per CDR3 protein. Among 600,000 to 700,000 distinct CDR3 sequences, approximately 42% were seen once, and the ten largest hold under 8%. Findings and caveats of the study: The model identified upcoming ophthalmopathy a median approximately six months ahead of onset. Most thyroid-expanded clonotypes above 0.001 were also found in blood.

This sequence was found in an adult man with Graves' disease, either hyperthyroidism or ophthalmopathy (not recorded which). Sequences were obtained from peripheral blood or thyroid tissue (not recorded which).

The DNA of the CDR3 is TGTGCCAGCAGCTTAAAAGGACAGGCCGGTCAGCCCCAGCATTTT. Protein product: CASSLKGQAGQPQHF. V usage is TRBV7-9 and J usage is TRBJ1-5, with 7 nucleotides matching TRBD1. CDR1 and CDR2 (germline): SEHNR, FQNEAQ (reference sequence). Trimming cost V 2 bases and J 6 bases; bases outside gene matches: 7. This CDR3 comprises 15 residues.